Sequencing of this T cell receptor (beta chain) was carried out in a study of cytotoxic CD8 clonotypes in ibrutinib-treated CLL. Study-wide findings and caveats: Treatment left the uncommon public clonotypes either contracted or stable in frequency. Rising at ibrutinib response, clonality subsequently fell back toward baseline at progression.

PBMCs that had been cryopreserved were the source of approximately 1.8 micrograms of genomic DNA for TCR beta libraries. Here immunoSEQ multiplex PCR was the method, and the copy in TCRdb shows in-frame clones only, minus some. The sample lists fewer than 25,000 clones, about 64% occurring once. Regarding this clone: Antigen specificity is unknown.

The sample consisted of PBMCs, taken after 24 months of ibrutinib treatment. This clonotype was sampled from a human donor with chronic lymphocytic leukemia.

CDR3 loop: CSARLGTSNQPQHF. The DNA of the CDR3 is TGCAGCGCACGATTGGGCACGAGCAATCAGCCCCAGCATTTT. The chain joins TRBV29-1 to TRBJ1-5, with D unresolved. Trimming cost V 7 bases and J 1 base, with 14 bases left between them. CDR1 and CDR2 from the germline V gene are SQVTM and ANQGSEA. The CDR3 consists of 14 residues.